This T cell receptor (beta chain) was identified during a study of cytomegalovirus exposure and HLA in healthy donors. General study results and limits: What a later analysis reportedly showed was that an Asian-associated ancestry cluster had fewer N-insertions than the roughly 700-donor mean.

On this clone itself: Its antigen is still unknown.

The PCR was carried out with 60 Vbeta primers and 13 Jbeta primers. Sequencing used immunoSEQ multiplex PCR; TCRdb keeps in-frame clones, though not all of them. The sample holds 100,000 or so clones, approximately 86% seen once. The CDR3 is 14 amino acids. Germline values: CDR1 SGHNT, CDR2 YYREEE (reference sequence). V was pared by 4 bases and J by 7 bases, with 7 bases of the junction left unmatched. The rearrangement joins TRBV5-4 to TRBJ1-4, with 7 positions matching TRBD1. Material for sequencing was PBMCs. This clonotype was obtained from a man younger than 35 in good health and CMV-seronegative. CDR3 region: CASSPRQGGEKLFF. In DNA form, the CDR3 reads TGTGCCAGCAGCCCCAGACAGGGTGGTGAAAAACTGTTTTTT.